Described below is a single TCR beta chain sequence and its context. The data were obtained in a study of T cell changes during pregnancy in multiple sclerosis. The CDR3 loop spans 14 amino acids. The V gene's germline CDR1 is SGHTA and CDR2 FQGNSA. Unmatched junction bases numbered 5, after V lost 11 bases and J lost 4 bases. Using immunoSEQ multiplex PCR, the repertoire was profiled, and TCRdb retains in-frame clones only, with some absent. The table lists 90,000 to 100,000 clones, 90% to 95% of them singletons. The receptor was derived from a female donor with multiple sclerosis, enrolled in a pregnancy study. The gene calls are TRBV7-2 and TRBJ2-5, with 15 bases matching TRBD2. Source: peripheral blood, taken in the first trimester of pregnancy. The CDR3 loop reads CARGLAGGSETQYF. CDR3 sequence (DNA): TGTGCCCGGGGACTAGCGGGGGGCTCAGAGACCCAGTACTTC. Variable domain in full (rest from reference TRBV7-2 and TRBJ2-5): GAGVSQSPSNKVTEKGKDVELRCDPISGHTALYWYRQSLGQGLEFLIYFQGNSAPDKSGLPSDRFSAERTGGSVSTLTIQRTQQEDSAVYLCARGLAGGSETQYFGPGTRLLVL.